This TCR beta chain was captured by sequencing in a study of stem cell transplantation in POMP-related autoinflammatory disease. Findings and caveats of the study: In PRAID patients, the number of distinct TRB V-J gene pairings was restricted.

About this clone itself: Its antigen is unidentified.

V gave up 3 bases and J gave up 4 bases; unmatched junction bases: 7. This CDR3 contains 15 residues. Germline CDR1 is SGHRS and CDR2 is YFSETQ. This table comes from immunoSEQ multiplex PCR, and its TCRdb copy is limited to in-frame clones, with some not included. The repertoire holds roughly 68,000 clones, with under 95% as singletons. The clonotype comes from a human patient with POMP-related autoinflammation and immune dysregulation (PRAID). The T cells may partly be graft donor cells. The sample here was CD4+ T cells from PBMCs, taken after stem cell transplantation. This chain uses TRBV5-1 with TRBJ2-5, with TRBD1 matching over 9 bases. As DNA, the CDR3 is TGCGCCAGCAGCTCAGGAACAGGGGGCATAGAGACCCAGTACTTC. This sequence encodes CASSSGTGGIETQYF. The full variable domain, completed using reference TRBV5-1 and TRBJ2-5, is KAGVTQTPRYLIKTRGQQVTLSCSPISGHRSVSWYQQTPGQGLQFLFEYFSETQRNKGNFPGRFSGRQFSNSRSEMNVSTLELGDSALYLCASSSGTGGIETQYFGPGTRLLVL.